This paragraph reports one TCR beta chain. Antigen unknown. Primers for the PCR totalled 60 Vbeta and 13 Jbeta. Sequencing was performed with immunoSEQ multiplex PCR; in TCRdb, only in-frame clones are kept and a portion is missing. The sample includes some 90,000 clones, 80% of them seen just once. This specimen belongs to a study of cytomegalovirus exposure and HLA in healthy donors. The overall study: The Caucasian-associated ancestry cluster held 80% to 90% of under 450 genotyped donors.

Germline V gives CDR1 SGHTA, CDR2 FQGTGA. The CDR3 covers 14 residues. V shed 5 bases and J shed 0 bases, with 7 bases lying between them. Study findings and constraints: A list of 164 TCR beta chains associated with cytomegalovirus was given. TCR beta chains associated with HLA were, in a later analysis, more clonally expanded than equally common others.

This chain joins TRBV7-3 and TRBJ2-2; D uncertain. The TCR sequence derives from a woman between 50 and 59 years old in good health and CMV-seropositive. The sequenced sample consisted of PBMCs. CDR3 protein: CASSPGPNTGELFF. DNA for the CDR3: TGTGCCAGCAGCCCTGGCCCGAACACCGGGGAGCTGTTTTTT. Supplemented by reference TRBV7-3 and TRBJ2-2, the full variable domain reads GAGVSQTPSNKVTEKGKYVELRCDPISGHTALYWYRQSLGQGPEFLIYFQGTGAADDSGLPNDRFFAVRPEGSVSTLKIQRTERGDSAVYLCASSPGPNTGELFFGEGSRLTVL.